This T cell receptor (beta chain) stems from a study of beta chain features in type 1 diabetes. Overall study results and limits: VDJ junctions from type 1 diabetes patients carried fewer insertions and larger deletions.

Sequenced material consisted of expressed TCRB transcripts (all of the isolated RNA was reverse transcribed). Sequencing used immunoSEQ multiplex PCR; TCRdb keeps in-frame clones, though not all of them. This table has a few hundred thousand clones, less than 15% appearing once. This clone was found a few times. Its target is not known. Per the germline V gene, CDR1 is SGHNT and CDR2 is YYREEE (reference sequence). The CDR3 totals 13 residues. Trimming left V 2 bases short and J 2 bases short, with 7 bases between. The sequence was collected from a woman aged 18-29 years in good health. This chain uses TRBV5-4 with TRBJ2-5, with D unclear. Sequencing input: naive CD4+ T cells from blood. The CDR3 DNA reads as TGTGCCAGCAGCTTATACGGGCAAGAGACCCAGTACTTC. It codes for CASSLYGQETQYF. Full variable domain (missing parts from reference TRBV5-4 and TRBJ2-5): ETGVTQSPTHLIKTRGQQVTLRCSSQSGHNTVSWYQQALGQGPQFIFQYYREEENGRGNFPPRFSGLQFPNYSSELNVNALELDDSALYLCASSLYGQETQYFGPGTRLLVL.